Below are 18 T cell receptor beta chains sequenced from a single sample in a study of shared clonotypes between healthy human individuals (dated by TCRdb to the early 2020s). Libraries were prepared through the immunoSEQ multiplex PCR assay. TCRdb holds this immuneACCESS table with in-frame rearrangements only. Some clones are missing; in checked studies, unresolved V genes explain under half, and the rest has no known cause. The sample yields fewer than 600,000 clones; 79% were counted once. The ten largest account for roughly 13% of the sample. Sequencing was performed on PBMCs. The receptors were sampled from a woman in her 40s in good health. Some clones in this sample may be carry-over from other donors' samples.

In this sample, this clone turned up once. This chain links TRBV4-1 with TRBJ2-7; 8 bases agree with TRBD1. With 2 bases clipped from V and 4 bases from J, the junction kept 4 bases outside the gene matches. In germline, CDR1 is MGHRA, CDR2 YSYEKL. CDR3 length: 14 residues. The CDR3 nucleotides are TGCGCCAGCAGCCAATTAAGGACAGGGTACGAGCAGTACTTC. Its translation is CASSQLRTGYEQYF.

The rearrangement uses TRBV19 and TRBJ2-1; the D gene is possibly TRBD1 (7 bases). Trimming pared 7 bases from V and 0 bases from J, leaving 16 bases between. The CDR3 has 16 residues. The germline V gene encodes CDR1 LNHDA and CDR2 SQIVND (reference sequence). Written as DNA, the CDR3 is TGTGCCAGTAAGGGGGCGGGATGGGGCTCCTACAATGAGCAGTTCTTC. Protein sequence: CASKGAGWGSYNEQFF. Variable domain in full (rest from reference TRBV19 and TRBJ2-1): DGGITQSPKYLFRKEGQNVTLSCEQNLNHDAMYWYRQDPGQGLRLIYYSQIVNDFQKGDIAEGYSVSREKKESFPLTVTSAQKNPTAFYLCASKGAGWGSYNEQFFGPGTRLTVL.

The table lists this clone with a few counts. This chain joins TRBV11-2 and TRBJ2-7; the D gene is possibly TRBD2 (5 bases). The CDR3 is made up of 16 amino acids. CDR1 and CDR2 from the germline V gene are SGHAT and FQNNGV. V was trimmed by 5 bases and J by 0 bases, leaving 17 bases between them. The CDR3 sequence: CASSPAAAASSYEQYF. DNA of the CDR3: TGTGCCAGCAGCCCCGCCGCAGCGGCGAGCTCCTACGAGCAGTACTTC. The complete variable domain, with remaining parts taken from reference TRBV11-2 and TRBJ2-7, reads EAGVAQSPRYKIIEKRQSVAFWCNPISGHATLYWYQQILGQGPKLLIQFQNNGVVDDSQLPKDRFSAERLKGVDSTLKIQPAKLEDSAVYLCASSPAAAASSYEQYFGPGTRLTVT.

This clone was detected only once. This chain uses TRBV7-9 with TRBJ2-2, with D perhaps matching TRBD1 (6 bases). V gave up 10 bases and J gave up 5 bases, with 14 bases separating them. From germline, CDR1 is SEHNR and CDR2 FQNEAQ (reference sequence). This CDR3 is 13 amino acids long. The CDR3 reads CANHRVRTGELFF. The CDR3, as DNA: TGTGCCAACCACAGGGTGCGGACCGGGGAGCTGTTTTTT.

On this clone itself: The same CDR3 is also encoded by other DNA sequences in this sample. CDR3: CASSYGDQPQHF. In nucleotides, the CDR3 is TGTGCCAGCAGTTACGGGGACCAGCCCCAGCATTTT. The chain carries TRBV6-6 and TRBJ1-5; D is perhaps TRBD1 (5 bases). This CDR3 has 12 amino acids. Germline CDR1 MNHNY, CDR2 SVGAGI (reference sequence). The V end was cut by 2 bases, the J end by 7 bases, with 6 bases between.

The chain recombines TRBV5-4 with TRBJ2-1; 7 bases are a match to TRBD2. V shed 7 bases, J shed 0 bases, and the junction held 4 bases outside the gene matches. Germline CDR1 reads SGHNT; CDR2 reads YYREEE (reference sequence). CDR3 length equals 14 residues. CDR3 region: CASGLGGSYNEQFF. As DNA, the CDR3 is TGTGCCAGCGGACTAGGCGGCTCCTACAATGAGCAGTTCTTC.

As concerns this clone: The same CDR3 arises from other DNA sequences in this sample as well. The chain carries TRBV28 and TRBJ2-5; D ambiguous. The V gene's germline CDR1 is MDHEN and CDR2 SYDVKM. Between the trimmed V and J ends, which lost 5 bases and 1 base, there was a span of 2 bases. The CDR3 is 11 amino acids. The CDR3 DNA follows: TGTGCCAGCAGTATCCAAGAGACCCAGTACTTC. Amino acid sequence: CASSIQETQYF.

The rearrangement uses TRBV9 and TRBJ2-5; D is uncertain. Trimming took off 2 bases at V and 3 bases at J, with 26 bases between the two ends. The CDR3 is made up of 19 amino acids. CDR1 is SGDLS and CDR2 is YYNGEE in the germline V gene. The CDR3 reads CASSVSTNTGHLGKETQYF. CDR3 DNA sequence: TGTGCCAGCAGCGTGTCCACTAACACCGGCCACCTAGGAAAAGAGACCCAGTACTTC.

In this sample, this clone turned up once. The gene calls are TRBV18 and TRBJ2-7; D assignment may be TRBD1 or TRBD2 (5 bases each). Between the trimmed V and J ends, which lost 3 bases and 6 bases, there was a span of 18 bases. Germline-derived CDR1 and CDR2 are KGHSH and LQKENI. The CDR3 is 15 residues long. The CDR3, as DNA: TGTGCCAGCTCACCTCCTTCCGGGGCGGCGGGCGAGCAGTACTTC. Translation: CASSPPSGAAGEQYF.

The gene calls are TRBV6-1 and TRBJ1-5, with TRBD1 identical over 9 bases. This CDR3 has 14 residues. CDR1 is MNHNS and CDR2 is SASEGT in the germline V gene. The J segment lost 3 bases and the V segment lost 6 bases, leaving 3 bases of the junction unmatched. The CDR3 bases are TGTGCCAGCAGCGGGGACAGGGCCAATCAGCCCCAGCATTTT. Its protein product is CASSGDRANQPQHF.

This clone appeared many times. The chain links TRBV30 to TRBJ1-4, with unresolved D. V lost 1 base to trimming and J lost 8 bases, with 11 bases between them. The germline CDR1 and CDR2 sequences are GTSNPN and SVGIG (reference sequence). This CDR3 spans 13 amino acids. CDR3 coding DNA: TGTGCCTGGAGTGAAGGGTTGGAGGAAAAACTGTTTTTT. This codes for CAWSEGLEEKLFF.

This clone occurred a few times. As DNA, the CDR3 is TGTGCCAGCAGTGACCGACAGGGAGGCGGCTACACCTTC. Amino acids: CASSDRQGGGYTF. The rearrangement uses TRBV6-1 and TRBJ1-2; 7 nucleotides agree with TRBD1. The CDR3 totals 13 residues. Germline assignment: CDR1 MNHNS and CDR2 SASEGT. Trimming at V came to 3 bases and at J to 8 bases, leaving 6 bases not matched to a gene.

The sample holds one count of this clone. Written as DNA, the CDR3 is TGTGCCAGCAGCTTGGAGACTAGCGGGACCTACAATGAGCAGTTCTTC. It specifies CASSLETSGTYNEQFF. This sequence joins TRBV7-9 and TRBJ2-1, with 11 bases that match TRBD2. The J segment lost 2 bases and the V segment lost 3 bases, leaving 3 bases of the junction unmatched. The CDR3 is 16 residues long. The germline CDR1 and CDR2 sequences are SEHNR and FQNEAQ (reference sequence).

The chain's CDR3 is CASSVASGRMNEQFF. The CDR3 DNA reads as TGTGCCAGCAGCGTAGCTAGCGGGAGAATGAATGAGCAGTTCTTC. The rearrangement links TRBV9 to TRBJ2-1; 10 bases align to TRBD2. The CDR3 totals 15 residues. CDR1 and CDR2 (germline): SGDLS, YYNGEE. The junction had 4 bases not matched to a gene; V was cut back by 0 bases and J by 7 bases.

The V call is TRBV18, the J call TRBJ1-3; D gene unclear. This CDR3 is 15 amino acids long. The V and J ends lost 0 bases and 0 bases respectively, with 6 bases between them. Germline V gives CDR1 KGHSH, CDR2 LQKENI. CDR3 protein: CASSPPSNSGNTIYF. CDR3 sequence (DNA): TGTGCCAGCTCACCACCATCTAACTCTGGAAACACCATATATTTT. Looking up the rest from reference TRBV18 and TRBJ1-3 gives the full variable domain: NAGVMQNPRHLVRRRGQEARLRCSPMKGHSHVYWYRQLPEEGLKFMVYLQKENIIDESGMPKERFSAEFPKEGPSILRIQQVVRGDSAAYFCASSPPSNSGNTIYFGEGSWLTVV.

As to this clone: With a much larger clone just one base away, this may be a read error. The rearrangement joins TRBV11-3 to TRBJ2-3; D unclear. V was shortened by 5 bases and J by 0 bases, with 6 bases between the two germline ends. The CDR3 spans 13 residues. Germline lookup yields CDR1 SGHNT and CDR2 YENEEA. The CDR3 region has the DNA TGTGCCAGCAGCCGGCGGAGCACAGATACGCAGTATTTT. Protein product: CASSRRSTDTQYF.

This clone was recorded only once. CDR3 protein: CASSLVGSAEADTQYF. CDR3 nucleotide sequence: TGTGCCAGCAGCTTAGTCGGAAGCGCCGAGGCAGATACGCAGTATTTT. The chain combines TRBV7-8 with TRBJ2-3; D is unresolved. The CDR3 covers 16 residues. CDR1 is SGHVS, CDR2 FQNEAQ, per germline. V was clipped by 1 base and J by 4 bases, with 15 bases between them. Looking up the rest from reference TRBV7-8 and TRBJ2-3 gives the full variable domain: GAGVSQSPRYKVAKRGQDVALRCDPISGHVSLFWYQQALGQGPEFLTYFQNEAQLDKSGLPSDRFFAERPEGSVSTLKIQRTQQEDSAVYLCASSLVGSAEADTQYFGPGTRLTVL.

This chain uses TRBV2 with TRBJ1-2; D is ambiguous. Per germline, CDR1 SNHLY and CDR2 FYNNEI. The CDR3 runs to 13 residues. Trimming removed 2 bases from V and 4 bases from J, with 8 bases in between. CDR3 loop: CASSERIFYGYTF. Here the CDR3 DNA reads TGTGCCAGCAGTGAAAGAATCTTCTATGGCTACACCTTC.